This TCR beta chain was sequenced in a study of T cells in Graves' hyperthyroidism and ophthalmopathy. As for the study in general: Peripheral blood draws took place at initial diagnosis, ahead of any treatment. Study observations and caveats: In blood, most of the thyroid clonotypes expanded above 0.001 were also present.

The CDR3 regions of TCR beta were amplified from RNA transcripts. HTBI primers were used for first-round RT-PCR of the TCR CDR3. MiXCR, applied by TCRdb to the multiplex PCR reads, yields one record per CDR3 protein. The table has about 270,000 distinct CDR3 sequences, roughly 22% seen once. Uncontrolled infection, other autoimmune disease, pregnancy or lactation disqualified patients from enrolment. Clinical symptoms, serum thyroxine and TRAb, thyroid ultrasound and orbital computed tomography were used for the diagnoses. This clonotype has ten or more counts. Antigen: not known. Sequencing was performed on blood. The TCR comes from a man aged 30 to 39 with Graves' ophthalmopathy.

DNA of the CDR3: TGTGCCAGCAGTTGGGTACGGATCACTGAAGCTTTCTTT. It specifies CASSWVRITEAFF. This rearrangement joins TRBV28 to TRBJ1-1; D is uncertain. V lost 4 bases and J lost 4, with 10 bases in between. This CDR3 comprises 13 residues. The germline CDR1 and CDR2 sequences are MDHEN and SYDVKM. The complete variable domain, with remaining parts taken from reference TRBV28 and TRBJ1-1, reads DVKVTQSSRYLVKRTGEKVFLECVQDMDHENMFWYRQDPGLGLRLIYFSYDVKMKEKGDIPEGYSVSREKKERFSLILESASTNQTSMYLCASSWVRITEAFFGQGTRLTVV.